A single T cell receptor beta chain is shown here with its context. Its antigen is undetermined. Two oligonucleotides, mixed equimolar, formed the beta constant-region primer covering TRBC1 and TRBC2. Four rounds of PCR amplified the ligated cDNA using nested alpha and beta constant-region primers plus SP2. TCRdb re-analysed the UMI-ligation and nested PCR reads in MiXCR, keeping a single row per CDR3 protein. The sample records tens of thousands of distinct CDR3 sequences, approximately 10% being singletons. The sample is drawn from a study of naive and memory T cell subsets. General study results and limits: Clonotypes here are unpaired alpha or beta chain sequences. Over 90% of naive TCR sequences appeared only once after error correction, unlike memory subsets.

Sample: naive CD8+ T cells from blood. This sequence originates from a human donor in good health.

The CDR3 protein is CASWRGAALYQETQYF. In DNA form, the CDR3 reads TGTGCCAGCTGGAGAGGCGCAGCTTTGTACCAAGAGACCCAGTACTTC. V usage is TRBV2 and J usage is TRBJ2-5; D call uncertain. Per germline, CDR1 SNHLY and CDR2 FYNNEI. Trimming shortened V by 8 bases and J by 0 bases, and 19 bases separated the two germline ends. The CDR3 length is 16 residues.